The rows below give T cell receptor beta chains drawn from one sample of a study of T-cell memory formation after mild COVID-19. TCRdb recomputed calls from the 5' RACE reads with MiXCR, one row per CDR3 protein. Among 45,000 to 50,000 distinct CDR3 sequences listed, over 6.5% were seen once. The sequencing input was PBMCs or a T cell subset sorted from them (not recorded which). The source of these receptors is a young man who had mild COVID-19 (a few samples of this study predate the infection). Cell type and time point are not known. The conserved cysteine and the conserved F or W are not part of the CDR3 here.

>TRBV28|TRBJ1-5
ASRSFSGTGVNQPQH
>TRBV5-1|TRBJ2-1
ASSLRSGGAVGEQF
>TRBV4-3|TRBJ1-2
ASSRDRDFYGYT
>TRBV5-5|TRBJ2-5
ASSRRGSEETQY
>TRBV27|TRBJ1-2
ASRGTGGNGYT
>TRBV4-1|TRBJ2-7
ASSQLTGSGEQY
>TRBV7-2|TRBJ2-6
ASSNRDSGANVLT
>TRBV20-1|TRBJ2-5
SLLAGGSWSQETQY
>TRBV5-8|TRBJ1-5
ASSIGQGGQPQH
>TRBV6-5|TRBJ2-1
ASSYSYRAGAYNEQF
>TRBV20-1|TRBJ1-6
SARVPSGAQRSPLH
>TRBV9|TRBJ2-5
ASSEHSGGETQY
>TRBV23-1|TRBJ2-7
ASSTTPVAYEQY
>TRBV4-3|TRBJ2-3
ASSQESGARTDTQY
>TRBV4-1|TRBJ1-5
ASSQARGLQPQH
>TRBV3-1|TRBJ1-1
ASSHPGAMNTEAF
>TRBV6-2/TRBV6-3|TRBJ2-5
ASRGRTSGQETQY
>TRBV12-3/TRBV12-4|TRBJ2-3
ASSFPARTGVADTQY
>TRBV9|TRBJ1-4
ASSPGYSGEKLF
>TRBV2|TRBJ2-3
ASRAGRNTDTQY
>TRBV5-1|TRBJ2-5
ASSTQGFQETQY
>TRBV5-1|TRBJ2-5
ASSRGGVQETQY
>TRBV24-1|TRBJ2-1
ATSDFRHPYNEQF
>TRBV29-1|TRBJ1-4
SVEGRGEKLF
>TRBV4-3|TRBJ2-7
ASSQEIPSDEQY
>TRBV5-1|TRBJ2-2
ASEAQGGGELF
>TRBV28|TRBJ2-6
ASKTPSSGANVLT
>TRBV3-1|TRBJ2-1
ASSTRGFYNEQF
>TRBV6-5|TRBJ2-6
ASVAVSSGANVLT
>TRBV6-5|TRBJ1-2
ASKGLGNYGYT
>TRBV7-9|TRBJ1-2
ASSSRTGDGYT
>TRBV7-3|TRBJ1-2
ASSQTGKDGYT
>TRBV6-2/TRBV6-3|TRBJ1-1
ASTQQGGNTEAF
>TRBV7-2|TRBJ2-3
ASSLVHRGLTDTQY
>TRBV5-4|TRBJ2-3
ASSLSSSRLGDTQY
>TRBV5-6|TRBJ2-3
ASLGLITDTQY
>TRBV3-1|TRBJ1-4
ASSPQEATNEKLF